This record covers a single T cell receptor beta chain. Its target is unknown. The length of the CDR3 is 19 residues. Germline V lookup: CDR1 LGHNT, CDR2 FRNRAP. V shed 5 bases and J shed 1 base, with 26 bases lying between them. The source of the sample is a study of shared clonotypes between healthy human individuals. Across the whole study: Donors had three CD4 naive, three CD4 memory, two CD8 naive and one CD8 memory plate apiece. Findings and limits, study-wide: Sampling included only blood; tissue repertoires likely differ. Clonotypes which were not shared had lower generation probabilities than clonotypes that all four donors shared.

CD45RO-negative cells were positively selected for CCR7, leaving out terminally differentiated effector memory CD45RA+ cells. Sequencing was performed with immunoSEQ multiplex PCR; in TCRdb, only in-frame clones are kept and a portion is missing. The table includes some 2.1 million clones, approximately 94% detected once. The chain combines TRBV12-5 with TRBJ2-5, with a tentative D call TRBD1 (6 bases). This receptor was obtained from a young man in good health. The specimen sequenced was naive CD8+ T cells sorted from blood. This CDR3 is CASGPHITLGHELQETQYF. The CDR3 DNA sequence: TGTGCTAGTGGTCCCCATATTACCTTGGGACACGAACTCCAAGAGACCCAGTACTTC. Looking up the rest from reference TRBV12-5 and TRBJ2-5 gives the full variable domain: DARVTQTPRHKVTEMGQEVTMRCQPILGHNTVFWYRQTMMQGLELLAYFRNRAPLDDSGMPKDRFSAEMPDATLATLKIQPSEPRDSAVYFCASGPHITLGHELQETQYFGPGTRLLVL.